This is a list of T cell receptor beta chains from one sample in a study of vaccination effects on CD4 cells after COVID-19. Their specific antigens are unknown. Assay: immunoSEQ multiplex PCR; the TCRdb copy retains only in-frame clones and omits some. The sample contains under 40,000 clones, around 73% of which appear only once. This sample comprised CD4+ T cells from PBMCs cultured with HCoV-OC43 spike peptides, obtained before COVID-19 vaccination. These receptor sequences come from a human donor who received a COVID-19 vaccine. CDR3s leave out the opening cysteine and the closing phenylalanine or tryptophan. Size is omitted from some rows. Given values are once, few, many or a class for expanded clones.

>TRBJ2-1|-|TRBV3-1/TRBV3-2
ASSQDRWEQF
>TRBJ2-3|few|TRBV5-1
ASSLGQGRGDTQY
>TRBJ2-7|-|TRBV28
ASSLLAGGRHEQY
>TRBJ2-5|few|TRBV5-1
ASRISTETQY
>TRBJ2-2|-|TRBV27
ASSFEFTGELF
>TRBJ2-1|-|TRBV10-3
ASIAGSGTGRYNEQF
>TRBJ2-7|-|TRBV5-6
ASSKRQESYEQY
>TRBJ2-7|-|TRBV28
ASSRLAGSRAYEQY
>TRBJ2-3|once|TRBV9
ASSVQNGGTTDTQY
>TRBJ1-4|-|TRBV4-1
ASSQPWGRTGIDTNEKLF
>TRBJ1-5|-|TRBV28
ASRLIGNQPQH
>TRBJ2-4|-|TRBV7-3
ASSPGGAGKNIQY
>TRBJ1-2|-|TRBV6-5
ASSSRAEGYGYT
>TRBJ2-2|-|TRBV30
AWSQVGGRNTGELF
>TRBJ1-2|-|TRBV18
ASSPSGQVNYGYT
>TRBJ2-7|few|TRBV3-1/TRBV3-2
ASSLGLAPSYEQY
>TRBJ1-4|-|TRBV19
ASRPSGFNEKLF
>TRBJ1-1|-|TRBV28
ASDVLGQLNTEAF
>TRBJ2-3|-|TRBV4-2
ASSPTSGGHTDTQY
>TRBJ2-7|-|TRBV5-1
ASSPGGDSSYEQY
>TRBJ2-3|-|TRBV5-1
ASSFLGAPTDTQY
>TRBJ2-1|-|TRBV27
ASSFTYNEQF
>TRBJ1-3|-|TRBV6-6
ASTDSGISGNTIY
>TRBJ1-3|once|TRBV18
ASSPDRGNTIY
>TRBJ2-1|once|TRBV24-1
ATSDTGGPYNEQF
>TRBJ2-5|-|TRBV6-2/TRBV6-3
ASSYNFASGGGKTQY